These 2 T cell receptor beta chains came from one sample sequenced in a study of vaccination and CD4 T cells after COVID-19. Treatment specified: approximately 9-day PBMC culture with coronavirus spike peptide pools or control peptides (ViraFEST assay). Pre-COVID-19 pandemic sampling (2011-2018) yielded the unexposed donor's CD4+ T cells. Their recognized antigens are unknown. The Oncomine TCR Beta short-read assay was what sequenced the DNA obtained from cultured CD4+ T cells. TCRdb used MiXCR to reprocess the PCR reads, holding one entry per CDR3 protein. The table records about 7,300 distinct CDR3 sequences, 70% to 85% of them present only once. Sequencing was performed on CD4+ T cells from blood, cultured in vitro. The source of these receptors is a human donor in good health.

The rearrangement uses TRBV15 and TRBJ1-5, with no clear D. This CDR3 region has 15 residues. The V end was cut by 0 bases, the J end by 7 bases, with 13 bases between. Germline CDR1 and CDR2: LNHNV and YYDKDF (reference sequence). The CDR3 protein is CATSRDTIGRQPQHF. The CDR3 coding sequence is TGTGCCACCAGCAGAGATACGATCGGCCGACAGCCCCAGCATTTT.

The CDR3, as DNA: TGCAGTGCTAGGCGGAGGGGCAACTATGGCTACACCTTC. Its translation: CSARRRGNYGYTF. The chain carries TRBV20-1 and TRBJ1-2; perhaps TRBD1 as D (5 bases). Trimming shortened V by 3 bases and J by 2 bases, and 10 bases separated the two germline ends. CDR1 and CDR2 (germline): DFQATT, SNEGSKA (reference sequence). The CDR3 contains 13 residues.